Each of the 32 T cell receptor beta chains below was sequenced from the same sample in a study of response to subunit inactivated influenza vaccine. TCRdb ran MiXCR on the RT-PCR reads and lists one entry per CDR3 protein. The sample holds 550,000 to 800,000 distinct CDR3 sequences, approximately 14% seen once. This specimen consisted of PBMCs from blood, obtained 11 to 12 days after vaccination. These receptor sequences come from a man aged 45-65 years who received an inactivated influenza vaccine.

This clonotype was counted many times. The chain links TRBV20-1 to TRBJ2-3, with a weak D call TRBD2 (6 bases). This CDR3 has 16 residues. V was pared by 1 base and J by 0 bases, with 14 bases between. Germline lookup yields CDR1 DFQATT and CDR2 SNEGSKA (reference sequence). CDR3 nucleotide sequence: TGCAGTGCTAGAGGCCTGACTAGTGCTAGCACAGATACGCAGTATTTT. This sequence encodes CSARGLTSASTDTQYF.

This clonotype was picked up a small number of times. The chain is built from TRBV25-1 and TRBJ1-6; no reliable D call. The CDR3 is 14 residues long. Germline V lookup: CDR1 MGHDK, CDR2 SYGVNS. V was pared by 0 bases and J by 7 bases, with 7 bases between. DNA of the CDR3: TGTGCCAGCAGTGAATATAGATTCAATTCACCCCTCCACTTT. This encodes CASSEYRFNSPLHF.

This clonotype was seen a few times. The gene calls are TRBV6-2 or TRBV6-3 and TRBJ2-2, with TRBD1 identical over 8 bases. V dropped 5 bases and J dropped 1; count of bases not matched to a gene: 6. The CDR3 totals 16 residues. Per germline, CDR1 MNHEY and CDR2 SVGEGT. The CDR3 reads CASSLTRGQNTGELFF. In DNA form, the CDR3 reads TGTGCCAGCAGTCTTACCAGGGGGCAGAACACCGGGGAGCTGTTTTTT.

This clonotype was counted only a few times. The chain has TRBV5-1 and TRBJ2-2, with 10 positions matching TRBD2. There are 16 residues in the CDR3. Germline V gene sequence: CDR1 SGHRS, CDR2 YFSETQ. V shed 3 bases and J 1 base; nucleotides not matched to a gene: 3. The CDR3 coding sequence is TGCGCCAGCAGCTCCCTAGCGGGAGTGAACACCGGGGAGCTGTTTTTT. Its protein product is CASSSLAGVNTGELFF.

This clonotype was found a few times. One end of the junction is discordant with germline, which a read error may explain. This chain uses TRBV29-1 with TRBJ2-2, with 12 bases aligning to TRBD2. CDR3 length: 15 residues. Germline V CDR1 and CDR2: SQVTM, ANQGSEA. CDR3 in DNA: TGCAGCGTCCTCGGACTAGCGGGGAACCCCGGGGAGCTGTTTTTT. It encodes CSVLGLAGNPGELFF.

The genes are TRBV7-8 and TRBJ2-1; 13 bases are shared with TRBD2. The CDR3 is 16 residues long. Germline V CDR1 and CDR2: SGHVS, FQNEAQ. The V segment lost 5 bases and the J segment 6 bases; nucleotides outside the gene matches: 7. CDR3 DNA sequence: TGTGCCAGCAGCCCCCGGACTAGCGGGAGCGGCAATGAGCAGTTCTTC. This sequence encodes CASSPRTSGSGNEQFF.

Many counts were recorded for this clonotype. The chain joins TRBV27 to TRBJ2-7; 11 bases are a match to TRBD1. CDR1 and CDR2 from the germline V gene are MNHEY and SMNVEV (reference sequence). V lost 5 bases and J lost 6; bases outside the gene matches: 6. The CDR3 runs 14 residues. CDR3 sequence (DNA): TGTGCCAGCAGTCCGGGACAGGGGGGGTTCGAGCAGTACTTC. Translation: CASSPGQGGFEQYF.

J is TRBJ1-1 and V is TRBV12-3 or TRBV12-4; D is ambiguous. The CDR3 is made up of 14 amino acids. V lost 1 base, J lost 1 base, and 7 bases lay in between. The CDR3 is CASSLEARNTEAFF. The CDR3 DNA follows: TGTGCCAGCAGTTTAGAAGCCAGGAACACTGAAGCTTTCTTT.

The chain employs TRBV4-1 and TRBJ2-7, with 10 nucleotides matching TRBD1. Germline values: CDR1 MGHRA, CDR2 YSYEKL. This CDR3 region has 16 residues. The V and J ends lost 2 bases and 1 base, in that order; junction bases with no gene match: 5. CDR3 nucleotides: TGCGCCAGCAGCCAACATCGGGACAGGGGATCCTACGAGCAGTACTTC. Translating gives CASSQHRDRGSYEQYF.

This rearrangement joins TRBV28 to TRBJ2-7, with TRBD1 as a possible D gene (5 bases). Trimming removed 10 bases from V and 4 bases from J, with 17 bases in between. The CDR3 covers 13 residues. CDR1 and CDR2 from the germline V gene are MDHEN and SYDVKM. The CDR3 loop reads CATAEGAGYEQYF. CDR3 in DNA: TGTGCCACAGCAGAAGGGGCCGGTTACGAGCAGTACTTC.

This chain joins TRBV7-9 and TRBJ2-2; unclear D gene. Germline CDR1 is SEHNR and CDR2 is FQNEAQ (reference sequence). CDR3 size: 15 residues. V gave up 5 bases and J gave up 2 bases, with 12 bases separating them. CDR3 loop: CASSVPFINTGELFF. CDR3 nucleotides: TGTGCCAGCAGCGTTCCATTTATTAACACCGGGGAGCTGTTTTTT.

The chain uses TRBV21-1 and TRBJ2-7. TRBV21-1 is marked as a pseudogene. The CDR3 spans 14 residues. CDR3 sequence (DNA): TGTGCCAGCAATCAACTGTGCAGGCCGTACGAGCAGTACTTC. It translates to CASNQLCRPYEQYF.

The chain has TRBV10-3 and TRBJ2-5; D is unresolved. The CDR3 length is 15 residues. In germline, CDR1 is ENHRY, CDR2 SYGVKD. V lost 0 bases, J lost 2 bases, and 10 bases lay in between. The DNA of the CDR3 is TGTGCCATCAGTGAGTCGCGGCAGATACAAGAGACCCAGTACTTC. This encodes CAISESRQIQETQYF.

The chain uses TRBV14 and TRBJ2-7, with D tentatively TRBD1 (6 bases). The CDR3 runs 14 residues. Trimming took 2 bases from V and 3 from J, leaving 11 bases between them. Germline V CDR1 and CDR2: SGHDN, FVKESK. As DNA, the CDR3 is TGTGCCAGCAGCCAAACAGGGAAGGGCTACGAGCAGTACTTC. Its translation is CASSQTGKGYEQYF.

As DNA, the CDR3 is TGTGCCAGCAGCTACTCGTCCTCTGGGGCCAACGTCCTGACTTTC. This encodes CASSYSSSGANVLTF. The chain employs TRBV7-2 and TRBJ2-6; no reliable D call. This CDR3 has 15 amino acids. The ends were cut back, 4 bases at V and 0 bases at J, with 7 bases in the middle. CDR1 and CDR2 (germline): SGHTA, FQGNSA.

This clonotype was detected ten times or more. This sequence joins TRBV5-4 and TRBJ1-3; D gene ambiguous. Looked up from germline, CDR1 is SGHNT and CDR2 is YYREEE (reference sequence). The V end lost 4 bases, the J end lost 0 bases, and 14 bases lay between the germline ends. The CDR3 extends over 16 amino acids. The CDR3 bases are TGTGCCAGCAGCGCGCGGGCTCCGGACTCTGGAAACACCATATATTTT. Its protein is CASSARAPDSGNTIYF. The complete variable domain, with remaining parts taken from reference TRBV5-4 and TRBJ1-3, reads ETGVTQSPTHLIKTRGQQVTLRCSSQSGHNTVSWYQQALGQGPQFIFQYYREEENGRGNFPPRFSGLQFPNYSSELNVNALELDDSALYLCASSARAPDSGNTIYFGEGSWLTVV.

The sample holds a few counts of this clonotype. One end of the junction does not line up with germline, which may come from a read error. V is TRBV19 and J is TRBJ2-5; D might be TRBD1 (6 bases). The CDR3 length is 14 residues. Germline V gene data show CDR1 as LNHDA and CDR2 as SQIVND (reference sequence). CDR3 in amino acids: CASTPDRTQKTQYF. In DNA, the CDR3 is TGTGCCAGTACGCCCGACAGGACCCAAAAGACCCAGTACTTC.

The rearrangement uses TRBV7-6 and TRBJ2-5; TRBD1 agrees at 8 bases. Germline assignment: CDR1 SGHVS and CDR2 FNYEAQ. CDR3 length: 12 residues. Trimming took 5 bases from V and 9 from J; bases not matched to a gene: 5. CDR3 sequence (DNA): TGTGCCAGCAGCGCTCCACAGGGGGCCCAGTACTTC. It specifies CASSAPQGAQYF. Complete variable domain (other parts from reference TRBV7-6 and TRBJ2-5): GAGVSQSPRYKVTKRGQDVALRCDPISGHVSLYWYRQALGQGPEFLTYFNYEAQQDKSGLPNDRFSAERPEGSISTLTIQRTEQRDSAMYRCASSAPQGAQYFGPGTRLLVL.

V usage is TRBV6-1 and J usage is TRBJ2-1, with TRBD2 as a possible D gene (7 bases). From germline, CDR1 is MNHNS and CDR2 SASEGT. V was pared by 6 bases and J by 6 bases, with 21 bases between. The CDR3 is made up of 16 amino acids. CDR3 nucleotides: TGTGCCAGCAGCGACCTTAGGGGGGGGGGCCGCAATGAGCAGTTCTTC. Translation: CASSDLRGGGRNEQFF.

V is TRBV6-2 or TRBV6-3 and J is TRBJ2-5; D gene uncertain. The CDR3 has 11 residues. V was cut by 6 bases and J by 5 bases, with 7 bases left in between. The germline V gene has CDR1 MNHEY and CDR2 SVGEGT. CDR3 in amino acids: CASRFAETQYF. The DNA of the CDR3 is TGTGCCAGCAGGTTTGCGGAGACCCAGTACTTC.

This clonotype was seen ten or more times. The rearrangement joins TRBV20-1 to TRBJ1-1; D not resolved. Germline lookup yields CDR1 DFQATT and CDR2 SNEGSKA (reference sequence). Trimming took off 6 bases at V and 5 bases at J, with 13 bases between the two ends. The CDR3 totals 12 residues. CDR3 in amino acids: CSAGGYVTEAFF. Written as DNA, the CDR3 is TGCAGTGCCGGCGGGTATGTTACTGAAGCTTTCTTT.

In regard to this clonotype: A much larger clonotype is one base distant, so this may be a read error. The chain has TRBV5-1 and TRBJ2-3; possible D gene TRBD2, 6 bases. Per germline, CDR1 SGHRS and CDR2 YFSETQ. There are 14 residues in the CDR3. Trimming shortened V by 5 bases and J by 0 bases, and 10 bases separated the two germline ends. Here the CDR3 reads CASRPGTSTDTQYF. DNA for the CDR3: TGCGCCAGCAGGCCCGGGACTAGCACAGATACGCAGTATTTT.

The chain joins TRBV6-2 or TRBV6-3 to TRBJ2-3, with 7 nucleotides matching TRBD2. This CDR3 contains 12 residues. Germline lookup yields CDR1 MNHEY and CDR2 SVGEGT. V shed 8 bases and J 4 bases; nucleotides not matched to a gene: 3. The CDR3 loop reads CASARGADTQYF. DNA for the CDR3: TGTGCCAGCGCTCGGGGGGCAGATACGCAGTATTTT.

The chain combines TRBV3-1 with TRBJ2-7, with D perhaps matching TRBD1 (7 bases). The length of the CDR3 is 17 residues. V lost 0 bases to trimming and J lost 1 base, with 16 bases between them. The germline V gene encodes CDR1 LGHDT and CDR2 YNNKEL (reference sequence). CDR3 loop: CASSQDDRGDSSYEQYF. As DNA, the CDR3 is TGTGCCAGCAGCCAAGATGATAGGGGGGACAGTTCCTACGAGCAGTACTTC.

This clonotype has a handful of counts. The rearrangement uses TRBV20-1 and TRBJ2-3; maybe TRBD2 (6 bases). The CDR3 contains 15 residues. Per the germline V gene, CDR1 is DFQATT and CDR2 is SNEGSKA (reference sequence). V lost 4 bases and J 2 bases, leaving 16 bases between the germline ends. CDR3 protein: CSATAGTGDTDTQYF. DNA of the CDR3: TGCAGTGCTACCGCCGGGACTGGAGACACAGATACGCAGTATTTT.

This clonotype was seen a handful of times. This chain links TRBV12-3 or TRBV12-4 with TRBJ1-4, with 10 nucleotides matching TRBD1. The CDR3 is 14 residues long. The V segment lost 5 bases and the J segment 11 bases; nucleotides outside the gene matches: 8. CDR3 nucleotide sequence: TGTGCCAGCAGTACCGGGACAGGGGTAGGGAAACTGTTTTTT. Translating gives CASSTGTGVGKLFF.

This clonotype showed up just a few times. This chain connects TRBV12-3 or TRBV12-4 to TRBJ1-2; 12 bases agree with TRBD1. CDR3 length: 15 residues. The trim removed 7 bases at V and 8 bases at J, leaving 11 bases unmatched. CDR3 in DNA: TGTGCCAGCACCAGACCGGGACAGGGGGCACTAGGCTACACCTTC. Amino acids: CASTRPGQGALGYTF.

This clonotype was recorded many times. CDR3 nucleotides: TGTGCCAGCAGCTTAGGGACCTCAACCGGGGAGCTGTTTTTT. Amino acids: CASSLGTSTGELFF. This chain connects TRBV7-3 to TRBJ2-2; D possibly matches TRBD1 or TRBD2 (5 bases each). The V gene lost 2 bases and the J gene lost 5 bases, with 9 bases spanning the gap. The CDR3 totals 14 residues. Germline V lookup: CDR1 SGHTA, CDR2 FQGTGA.

This clonotype was recorded many times. The chain is built from TRBV29-1 and TRBJ2-5; 11 positions agree with TRBD1. Losses at the gene ends were 4 bases for V and 4 bases for J; bases not matched to a gene: 5. Germline CDR1 is SQVTM and CDR2 is ANQGSEA. The CDR3 runs 14 residues. The CDR3 coding sequence is TGCAGCGTTGTAGGACAGGGGGCAGGAGAGACCCAGTACTTC. Translating it yields CSVVGQGAGETQYF.

The V and J genes are TRBV29-1 and TRBJ2-5; D may match TRBD1 or TRBD2 (5 bases each). CDR1 SQVTM and CDR2 ANQGSEA come from the germline V gene. The V and J ends lost 4 bases and 5 bases respectively, with 11 bases between them. The CDR3 loop spans 12 amino acids. CDR3 bases: TGCAGCGTTGGGGGGTTCGGGGAGACCCAGTACTTC. Translated: CSVGGFGETQYF.

The chain links TRBV7-9 to TRBJ2-3; possibly TRBD2 for D (5 bases). With 7 bases removed from V and 5 bases from J, the gap between germline ends came to 25 bases. This CDR3 is 17 amino acids long. Germline CDR1 and CDR2: SEHNR and FQNEAQ (reference sequence). The CDR3 loop is CASKQKGPGSWGDTQYF. Here the CDR3 DNA reads TGTGCCAGCAAGCAAAAAGGACCGGGATCATGGGGAGATACGCAGTATTTT.

The chain employs TRBV3-1 and TRBJ2-4; D is undetermined. This CDR3 has 17 amino acids. V was trimmed by 0 bases and J by 0 bases, leaving 12 bases between them. CDR1 is LGHDT, CDR2 YNNKEL, per germline (reference sequence). For the CDR3, the DNA is TGTGCCAGCAGCCAAGAAGGCCAATCTATAGCCAAAAACATTCAGTACTTC. The encoded protein is CASSQEGQSIAKNIQYF. The variable domain in full, with the rest retrieved from reference TRBV3-1 and TRBJ2-4, is DTAVSQTPKYLVTQMGNDKSIKCEQNLGHDTMYWYKQDSKKFLKIMFSYNNKELIINETVPNRFSPKSPDKAHLNLHINSLELGDSAVYFCASSQEGQSIAKNIQYFGAGTRLSVL.